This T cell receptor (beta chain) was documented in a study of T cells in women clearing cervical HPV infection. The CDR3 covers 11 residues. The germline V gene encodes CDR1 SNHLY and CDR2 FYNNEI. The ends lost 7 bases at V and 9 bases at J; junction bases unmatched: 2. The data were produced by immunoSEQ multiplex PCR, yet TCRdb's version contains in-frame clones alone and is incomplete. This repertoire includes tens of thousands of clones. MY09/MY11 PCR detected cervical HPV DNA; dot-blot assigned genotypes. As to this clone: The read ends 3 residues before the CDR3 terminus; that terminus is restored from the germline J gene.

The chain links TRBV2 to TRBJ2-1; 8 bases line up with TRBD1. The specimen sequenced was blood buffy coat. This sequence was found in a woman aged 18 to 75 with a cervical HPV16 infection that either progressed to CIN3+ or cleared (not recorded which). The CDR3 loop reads CASNGQGEQFF. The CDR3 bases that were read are TGTGCCAGCAACGGACAGGGTGAG.